This TCR beta chain was documented in a study of T cell repertoires in cytomegalovirus infection. TCRdb analysed the reads with MiXCR anew, one entry per CDR3 protein. The sample records about 83,000 distinct CDR3 sequences, about 24% being singletons. Germline CDR1 and CDR2: MNHNY and SVGAGI (reference sequence). V lost 7 bases and J 3 bases, leaving 15 bases between the germline ends. The length of the CDR3 is 14 residues. Regarding this clonotype: Antigen: not known.

Overall study results and limits: Clonotypes of TCR beta that were HLA-C-restricted and CMV-specific dominated the ex vivo response.

The chain has TRBV6-6 and TRBJ1-1; the D gene is possibly TRBD1 (6 bases). The receptor was derived from a human donor in good health (CMV status not recorded). Some clones in this sample may be carry-over from other donors' samples. The sample here was CD8+ T cells from cultured PBMCs, taken from culture after CMV antigen stimulation. The DNA for the CDR3 is TGTGCCAGCACTAAGGGGGAATTTGACACTGAAGCTTTCTTT. This translates into CASTKGEFDTEAFF.